This T cell receptor beta chain was found in a study of blood T cell repertoires in COVID-19. Assay used: immunoSEQ multiplex PCR; TCRdb lists only in-frame clones, some missing. Here the sample spans 110,000 to 150,000 clones, about 80% being singletons. The CDR3 has 16 residues. Germline V lookup: CDR1 SNHLY, CDR2 FYNNEI. Unmatched junction bases numbered 4, after V lost 1 base and J lost 0 bases. Participants were aged 18 to 89 years, lived in over 20 US areas, and enrolled virtually. Participants' reported clinical history set cohort assignment. For recovered donors of Cohort 3, there were two negative PCRs, clearance, or symptom resolution.

The origin of this receptor is a woman aged 50 to 60 who had recovered from COVID-19. This rearrangement joins TRBV2 to TRBJ2-7; 9 nucleotides align to TRBD1. The specimen was PBMCs or T cells enriched from blood (not recorded which). CDR3 amino acids: CASSEGAGQGSYEQYF. The CDR3, as DNA: TGTGCCAGCAGTGAAGGAGCGGGACAGGGCTCCTACGAGCAGTACTTC.